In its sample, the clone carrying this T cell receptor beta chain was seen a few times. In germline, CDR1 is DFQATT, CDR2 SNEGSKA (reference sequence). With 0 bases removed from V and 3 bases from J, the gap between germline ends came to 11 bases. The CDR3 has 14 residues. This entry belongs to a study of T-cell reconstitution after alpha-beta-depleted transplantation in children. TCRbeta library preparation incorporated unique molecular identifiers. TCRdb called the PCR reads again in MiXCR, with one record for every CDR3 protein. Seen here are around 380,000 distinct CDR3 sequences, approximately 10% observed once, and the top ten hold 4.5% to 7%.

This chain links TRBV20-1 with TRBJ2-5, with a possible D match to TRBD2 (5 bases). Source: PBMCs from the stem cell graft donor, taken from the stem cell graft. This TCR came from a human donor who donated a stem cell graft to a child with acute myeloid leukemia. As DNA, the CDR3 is TGCAGTGCTAGAGAGAATCGGGGAGAAGAGACCCAGTACTTC. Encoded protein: CSARENRGEETQYF.